The 20 T cell receptor beta chains in this list originate from one sample, sequenced in a study of beta chain features in type 1 diabetes. Reverse transcribing all isolated RNA meant expressed TCRB transcripts were sequenced. Method: immunoSEQ multiplex PCR; TCRdb's copy keeps in-frame clones and lacks some. The sample records under 950,000 clones, 15% to 20% being singletons. The material sequenced was naive CD4+ T cells from blood. These receptors all come from a woman between 18 and 29 years old in good health.

The V call is TRBV7-2, the J call TRBJ2-2; no definite D call. CDR3 length equals 14 residues. V was cut by 8 bases and J by 4 bases, with 14 bases left in between. Germline loops: CDR1 SGHTA, CDR2 FQGNSA. This CDR3 reads CASGKGAGTGELFF. DNA for the CDR3: TGTGCCAGCGGTAAGGGTGCTGGCACCGGGGAGCTGTTTTTT.

The V gene is TRBV6-6, the J gene TRBJ2-5, with D hard to call. The V gene's germline CDR1 is MNHNY and CDR2 SVGAGI (reference sequence). This CDR3 comprises 13 residues. Trimming removed 7 bases from V and 4 bases from J, with 13 bases in between. CDR3 in amino acids: CASTTNGAETQYF. The CDR3, as DNA: TGTGCCAGCACTACGAACGGTGCAGAGACCCAGTACTTC.

In this sample, this clone turned up a few times. The rearrangement links TRBV28 to TRBJ2-3; D unclear. The V end lost 8 bases, the J end lost 0 bases, and 9 bases lay between the germline ends. The CDR3 totals 13 residues. CDR1 and CDR2 from the germline V gene are MDHEN and SYDVKM. CDR3 protein: CASRVGSTDTQYF. The DNA of the CDR3 is TGTGCCAGCCGTGTGGGGAGCACAGATACGCAGTATTTT.

There are a few counts of this clone. The genes are TRBV11-1 and TRBJ1-2; the D is unclear. Germline CDR1 SGHAT, CDR2 FQDESV (reference sequence). The CDR3 loop spans 12 amino acids. The V end lost 3 bases, the J end lost 4 bases, and 6 bases lay between the germline ends. In DNA, the CDR3 is TGTGCCAGCAGCTTGTCAGGCTATGGCTACACCTTC. It translates to CASSLSGYGYTF.

This clone appeared a few times. The chain employs TRBV4-3 and TRBJ1-1; 7 nucleotides line up with TRBD1. The length of the CDR3 is 18 residues. Germline CDR1 is LGHNA and CDR2 is YSLEER. The V segment lost 0 bases and the J segment 1 base; nucleotides outside the gene matches: 11. The CDR3 sequence: CASSQDWRDSDSNTEAFF. The CDR3 bases are TGCGCCAGCAGCCAAGATTGGCGGGACAGCGATTCGAACACTGAAGCTTTCTTT.

This clone was detected a few times. The gene calls are TRBV5-6 and TRBJ2-1, with TRBD1 identical over 9 bases. This CDR3 comprises 16 residues. J lost 2 bases, V lost 6 bases, and 9 bases had no gene match. The germline CDR1 and CDR2 sequences are SGHDT and YYEEEE. The CDR3 is CASNKDRGTPYNEQFF. The CDR3 nucleotides read TGTGCCAGCAACAAGGACAGGGGAACCCCCTACAATGAGCAGTTCTTC.

The V gene is TRBV7-2, the J gene TRBJ1-1, with 7 bases fitting TRBD1. Germline trimming cut 3 bases from V and 5 bases from J; bases unmatched to any gene: 9. Per germline, CDR1 SGHTA and CDR2 FQGNSA. This CDR3 comprises 15 residues. The CDR3 loop is CASSFAPQGTTEAFF. CDR3 in DNA: TGTGCCAGCAGCTTTGCCCCACAGGGGACAACTGAAGCTTTCTTT.

The chain carries TRBV15 and TRBJ2-7; 14 bases fit TRBD2. V was clipped by 8 bases and J by 7 bases; unmatched bases: 4. The CDR3 spans 13 residues. The germline V gene has CDR1 LNHNV and CDR2 YYDKDF (reference sequence). As DNA, the CDR3 is TGTGCCACCGGGACTAGCGGGAGTCGTGAGCAGTACTTC. It encodes CATGTSGSREQYF.

In its sample, this clone was seen a few times. Written as DNA, the CDR3 is TGTGCCAGCCGGCCAAGCTCTGGAAACACCATATATTTT. Translated, it gives CASRPSSGNTIYF. The gene calls are TRBV19 and TRBJ1-3; no firm D call. Germline CDR1 is LNHDA and CDR2 is SQIVND (reference sequence). Trimming left V 9 bases short and J 0 bases short, with 9 bases between. CDR3 length equals 13 residues.

This clone appeared a few times. The chain's CDR3 is CASSKPGGETQYF. CDR3 nucleotides: TGTGCCAGCTCAAAACCAGGGGGCGAGACCCAGTACTTC. The chain uses TRBV7-9 and TRBJ2-5; 8 nucleotides align to TRBD1. Germline assignment: CDR1 SEHNR and CDR2 FQNEAQ (reference sequence). J lost 5 bases, V lost 8 bases, and 7 bases had no gene match. This CDR3 has 13 residues.

This clone has more than one count but fewer than ten. The rearrangement uses TRBV28 and TRBJ2-5; 9 bases fit TRBD2. The length of the CDR3 is 15 residues. The germline V gene encodes CDR1 MDHEN and CDR2 SYDVKM. With V trimmed by 6 bases and J by 5 bases, 10 bases remained unmatched. The CDR3 sequence: CASRKGGLAKETQYF. CDR3 DNA: TGTGCCAGCAGAAAAGGCGGACTAGCGAAGGAGACCCAGTACTTC.

This clone appeared a few times. V gene TRBV6-5 combines with J gene TRBJ2-3, with D unclear. The germline gives CDR1 MNHEY, CDR2 SVGAGI. V lost 0 bases, J lost 6 bases, and 7 bases lay in between. The CDR3 sequence is 13 residues long. For the CDR3, the DNA is TGTGCCAGCAGTTACTCGAAACCGGATACGCAGTATTTT. Translated: CASSYSKPDTQYF.

In its sample, this clone was seen a few times. The chain links TRBV5-1 to TRBJ1-2; D perhaps matches TRBD1 (6 bases). CDR3 size: 14 residues. V lost 5 bases and J lost 3, with 14 bases in between. Per germline, CDR1 SGHRS and CDR2 YFSETQ. CDR3 region: CASREGVGDYGYTF. As DNA, the CDR3 is TGCGCCAGCAGAGAGGGGGTTGGAGACTATGGCTACACCTTC.

This rearrangement joins TRBV5-1 to TRBJ2-3; 7 bases agree with TRBD2. Unmatched junction bases numbered 4, after V lost 4 bases and J lost 2 bases. CDR1 is SGHRS and CDR2 is YFSETQ in the germline V gene. The CDR3 consists of 14 residues. The CDR3, as DNA: TGCGCCAGCAGCCCGAGCGGGGACACAGATACGCAGTATTTT. Translated, it gives CASSPSGDTDTQYF.

This clone occurred a few times. CDR3 sequence (DNA): TGCAGCGTTGTAGGGGTTTGGGAGAAACAAGAGACCCAGTACTTC. Protein sequence: CSVVGVWEKQETQYF. The chain carries TRBV29-1 and TRBJ2-5; D is perhaps TRBD1 or TRBD2 (5 bases each). CDR3 length: 15 amino acids. V lost 4 bases and J lost 2, with 17 bases in between. Germline assignment: CDR1 SQVTM and CDR2 ANQGSEA. The variable domain in full, completed from reference TRBV29-1 and TRBJ2-5, reads SAVISQKPSRDICQRGTSLTIQCQVDSQVTMMFWYRQQPGQSLTLIATANQGSEATYESGFVIDKFPISRPNLTFSTLTVSNMSPEDSSIYLCSVVGVWEKQETQYFGPGTRLLVL.

This clone has just a few counts. This rearrangement joins TRBV7-2 to TRBJ2-5; 8 bases match TRBD2. Germline CDR1 is SGHTA and CDR2 is FQGNSA. Trimming took 8 bases from V and 5 from J; bases not matched to a gene: 13. The CDR3 extends over 15 amino acids. The CDR3 bases are TGTGCCAGCTCGTTGAAGCGGGAGAGGTCTGAGACCCAGTACTTC. Its translation is CASSLKRERSETQYF.

A few counts support this clone. V and J are TRBV18 and TRBJ2-1; no reliable D call. This CDR3 contains 13 residues. Germline V lookup: CDR1 KGHSH, CDR2 LQKENI. Between the trimmed V and J ends, which lost 0 bases and 9 bases, there was a span of 9 bases. Here the CDR3 reads CASSPPLAGEQFF. In DNA form, the CDR3 reads TGTGCCAGCTCACCACCGTTAGCCGGTGAGCAGTTCTTC. Full variable domain (outside the CDR3, taken from reference TRBV18 and TRBJ2-1): NAGVMQNPRHLVRRRGQEARLRCSPMKGHSHVYWYRQLPEEGLKFMVYLQKENIIDESGMPKERFSAEFPKEGPSILRIQQVVRGDSAAYFCASSPPLAGEQFFGPGTRLTVL.

This clone was found a few times. The V and J genes are TRBV4-3 and TRBJ1-2, with a possible D match to TRBD1 (6 bases). The V gene's germline CDR1 is LGHNA and CDR2 YSLEER. V shed 0 bases and J shed 5 bases, with 16 bases lying between them. The CDR3 runs 16 residues. CDR3 sequence: CASSQDLARGEYGYTF. Here the CDR3 DNA reads TGCGCCAGCAGCCAAGATTTGGCGAGGGGGGAATATGGCTACACCTTC.

A remark on this clone: This may be a read error, as it is one base from a much larger clone. The same CDR3 can be traced to other DNA sequences in this sample. The gene calls are TRBV18 and TRBJ1-1, with TRBD1 as a possible D gene (6 bases). Deletions cut 3 bases from V and 0 bases from J, with 8 bases between. CDR1 is KGHSH, CDR2 LQKENI, per germline. The CDR3 contains 14 residues. Here the CDR3 reads CASSPPGVNTEAFF. CDR3 nucleotides: TGTGCCAGCTCACCGCCAGGGGTGAACACTGAAGCTTTCTTT.

This clone was seen a handful of times. The chain links TRBV20-1 to TRBJ2-4, with 8 bases lining up with TRBD1. This CDR3 is built from 10 residues. The germline V gene encodes CDR1 DFQATT and CDR2 SNEGSKA (reference sequence). With 3 bases clipped from V and 16 bases from J, the junction kept 5 bases outside the gene matches. CDR3: CSASDRGHYF. CDR3 coding DNA: TGCAGTGCTAGCGACAGGGGTCACTACTTC.